Presented here are 22 T cell receptor beta chains from one specimen sequenced in a study of cytomegalovirus exposure and HLA in healthy donors (dated by TCRdb to about 2017). The protocol used for the library was the immunoSEQ multiplex PCR assay. A mixture of 60 forward primers for TCR Vbeta segments and 13 reverse primers for TCR Jbeta segments was used in the multiplex PCR. Drawn from immuneACCESS, this table holds only the in-frame rearrangements with V and J called that TCRdb kept. Clones are partly lost; checked studies trace under half to an unresolved V gene and leave the rest unexplained. The sample table holds under 150,000 clones, of which roughly 76% were seen once. The ten largest clones take up 14% of the sample. The sample was PBMCs. The receptors here all came from a human donor in good health.

For the CDR3, the DNA is TGTGCCAGCAGCCCCGCTGGGGGGGCCGGGAACACCGGGGAGCTGTTTTTT. Encoded protein: CASSPAGGAGNTGELFF. The chain couples TRBV7-3 to TRBJ2-2; the D gene is possibly TRBD2 (7 bases). This CDR3 has 17 amino acids. CDR1 and CDR2 from the germline V gene are SGHTA and FQGTGA. V shed 5 bases and J shed 1 base, with 17 bases lying between them.

CDR3 nucleotide sequence: TGTGCCAGCAGCCAGCCGAGGAATACGCAGTATTTT. It yields the protein CASSQPRNTQYF. The rearrangement joins TRBV6-6 to TRBJ2-3; D ambiguous. This CDR3 comprises 12 residues. Deletions cut 6 bases from V and 7 bases from J, with 11 bases between. The germline V gene encodes CDR1 MNHNY and CDR2 SVGAGI (reference sequence).

The genes are TRBV28 and TRBJ1-3; 8 positions agree with TRBD1. This CDR3 comprises 16 residues. Per the germline V gene, CDR1 is MDHEN and CDR2 is SYDVKM. The V and J ends lost 3 bases and 0 bases, in that order; junction bases with no gene match: 4. The CDR3 sequence is CASSFDRGSSGNTIYF. The CDR3 DNA reads TGTGCCAGCAGTTTTGACAGGGGCTCCTCTGGAAACACCATATATTTT.

J is TRBJ1-2 and V is TRBV5-4; no firm D call. With 1 base removed from V and 2 bases from J, the gap between germline ends came to 12 bases. The length of the CDR3 is 15 residues. In germline, CDR1 is SGHNT, CDR2 YYREEE (reference sequence). The CDR3 sequence is CASSLSPGMNYGYTF. CDR3 coding DNA: TGTGCCAGCAGCTTGAGTCCAGGAATGAACTATGGCTACACCTTC. Filled out from reference TRBV5-4 and TRBJ1-2, the complete variable domain reads ETGVTQSPTHLIKTRGQQVTLRCSSQSGHNTVSWYQQALGQGPQFIFQYYREEENGRGNFPPRFSGLQFPNYSSELNVNALELDDSALYLCASSLSPGMNYGYTFGSGTRLTVV.

V gene TRBV5-8 combines with J gene TRBJ2-7, with 7 bases that match TRBD1. The CDR3 is 16 amino acids. With V trimmed by 2 bases and J by 0 bases, 8 bases remained unmatched. Per the germline V gene, CDR1 is SGHTS and CDR2 is YDEGEE. This CDR3 reads CASSLQGTLSSYEQYF. CDR3 in DNA: TGTGCCAGCAGCTTACAGGGGACCCTGAGCTCCTACGAGCAGTACTTC.

This CDR3 reads CASSSGKWGYTF. CDR3 bases: TGTGCCAGCAGTTCAGGGAAGTGGGGCTACACCTTC. The gene calls are TRBV9 and TRBJ1-2; the D gene is possibly TRBD1 (5 bases). Germline V gene data show CDR1 as SGDLS and CDR2 as YYNGEE. CDR3 length: 12 residues. V lost 5 bases and J lost 8, with 13 bases in between.

The V call is TRBV30, the J call TRBJ2-7, with 12 bases lining up with TRBD2. Per the germline V gene, CDR1 is GTSNPN and CDR2 is SVGIG (reference sequence). This CDR3 comprises 15 residues. Trimming cost V 5 bases and J 1 base; bases outside gene matches: 6. Written as DNA, the CDR3 is TGTGCCTGGGGTGGAACTAGCGGGAGGTCCTACGAGCAGTACTTC. This sequence encodes CAWGGTSGRSYEQYF.

The chain employs TRBV20-1 and TRBJ2-7, with D unclear. The CDR3 has 11 amino acids. Per the germline V gene, CDR1 is DFQATT and CDR2 is SNEGSKA (reference sequence). V lost 2 bases, J lost 2 bases, and 4 bases lay in between. DNA for the CDR3: TGCAGTGCTAGACCAGCCTACGAGCAGTACTTC. This codes for CSARPAYEQYF.

The gene calls are TRBV29-1 and TRBJ2-3, with 8 bases matching TRBD2. The V gene's germline CDR1 is SQVTM and CDR2 ANQGSEA. The CDR3 has 15 amino acids. V shed 0 bases, J shed 5 bases, and the junction held 7 bases outside the gene matches. The CDR3 sequence is CSVEDPAGVRDTQYF. DNA for the CDR3: TGCAGCGTTGAAGATCCAGCGGGGGTGAGAGATACGCAGTATTTT.

This clone has more than one count but fewer than ten. The chain couples TRBV6-1 to TRBJ1-5; weak D call: TRBD1 (5 bases). The V gene's germline CDR1 is MNHNS and CDR2 SASEGT. This CDR3 spans 15 amino acids. Trimming stripped 4 bases from V and 2 bases from J, with 12 bases between. The CDR3 DNA reads TGTGCCAGCAGTGCATCCGAAGGGGGCAATCAGCCCCAGCATTTT. This translates into CASSASEGGNQPQHF.

V and J are TRBV9 and TRBJ2-7; 13 bases are a match to TRBD2. V shed 2 bases and J 5 bases; nucleotides not matched to a gene: 10. Germline V CDR1 and CDR2: SGDLS, YYNGEE. There are 17 residues in the CDR3. The CDR3, as DNA: TGTGCCAGCAGCGTCGGGACTAGCGGGAAGGGACCGGACGAGCAGTACTTC. Translation gives CASSVGTSGKGPDEQYF.

This clone turned up a few times. The chain joins TRBV5-4 to TRBJ1-2, with TRBD1 as a possible D gene (5 bases). Germline V CDR1 and CDR2: SGHNT, YYREEE (reference sequence). This CDR3 has 14 residues. Trimming pared 1 base from V and 0 bases from J, leaving 7 bases between. CDR3 nucleotides: TGTGCCAGCAGCTTGCAGGGAACTAACTATGGCTACACCTTC. This encodes CASSLQGTNYGYTF. The complete variable domain, with remaining parts taken from reference TRBV5-4 and TRBJ1-2, reads ETGVTQSPTHLIKTRGQQVTLRCSSQSGHNTVSWYQQALGQGPQFIFQYYREEENGRGNFPPRFSGLQFPNYSSELNVNALELDDSALYLCASSLQGTNYGYTFGSGTRLTVV.

This clone was seen a few times. The V call is TRBV4-1, the J call TRBJ1-6; TRBD1 might be the D (5 bases). From germline, CDR1 is MGHRA and CDR2 YSYEKL. The length of the CDR3 is 17 residues. V lost 2 bases to trimming and J lost 2 bases, with 13 bases between them. The CDR3 loop is CASSQTAQGAYNSPLHF. For the CDR3, the DNA is TGCGCCAGCAGCCAAACGGCTCAGGGCGCCTATAATTCACCCCTCCACTTT.

V gene TRBV21-1 combines with J gene TRBJ2-7; the table's D call of TRBD1 was not tested on the DNA. TRBV21-1 is deemed a pseudogene. The CDR3 has 16 residues. CDR3 in amino acids: CASSKLQRQGADEQYF. The DNA of the CDR3 is TGTGCCAGCAGCAAATTACAGCGGCAGGGGGCTGACGAGCAGTACTTC.

The genes are TRBV6-5 and TRBJ1-2, with D unresolved. CDR1 is MNHEY, CDR2 SVGAGI, per germline. This CDR3 contains 14 residues. V was pared by 2 bases and J by 4 bases, with 11 bases between. CDR3 DNA: TGTGCCAGCAGTTACGGTCGGGTCACCTATGGCTACACCTTC. Its translation is CASSYGRVTYGYTF.

The chain links TRBV30 to TRBJ2-3; 9 bases line up with TRBD1. V lost 5 bases to trimming and J lost 4 bases; unmatched junction nucleotides: 4. CDR1 and CDR2 from the germline V gene are GTSNPN and SVGIG (reference sequence). CDR3 length: 13 amino acids. The CDR3 nucleotides are TGTGCCTGGGGACAGGGGAACGCAGATACGCAGTATTTT. This sequence encodes CAWGQGNADTQYF.

The rearrangement uses TRBV2 and TRBJ2-3; 10 bases agree with TRBD2. Unmatched junction bases numbered 14, after V lost 3 bases and J lost 2 bases. Germline V gene data show CDR1 as SNHLY and CDR2 as FYNNEI. This CDR3 has 19 amino acids. In DNA form, the CDR3 reads TGTGCCAGCAGTGATGGGCTAGCGGGGGCCGTTACCCTCACAGATACGCAGTATTTT. It codes for CASSDGLAGAVTLTDTQYF.

This clone was observed a few times. The V call is TRBV7-9, the J call TRBJ2-5, with D perhaps matching TRBD2 (6 bases). V gave up 5 bases and J gave up 5 bases, with 15 bases separating them. Germline V CDR1 and CDR2: SEHNR, FQNEAQ (reference sequence). CDR3 length: 14 amino acids. The CDR3 sequence: CASSPVGLAETQYF. The CDR3 DNA sequence: TGTGCCAGCAGCCCAGTAGGGCTAGCGGAGACCCAGTACTTC.

The DNA for the CDR3 is TGTGCCAGCAGTGACCCAGGATCTAACTATGGCTACACCTTC. Translated: CASSDPGSNYGYTF. V usage is TRBV25-1 and J usage is TRBJ1-2; no firm D call. Looked up from germline, CDR1 is MGHDK and CDR2 is SYGVNS. This CDR3 contains 14 residues. Between the trimmed V and J ends, which lost 3 bases and 0 bases, there was a span of 8 bases.

This clone came up once. V usage is TRBV5-1 and J usage is TRBJ2-1; 9 bases line up with TRBD1. CDR1 is SGHRS, CDR2 YFSETQ, per germline. The CDR3 extends over 14 amino acids. V gave up 2 bases and J gave up 6 bases; unmatched junction bases: 3. As DNA, the CDR3 is TGCGCCAGCAGCTTCCGGGACAGGGCCAATGAGCAGTTCTTC. This translates into CASSFRDRANEQFF.

V is TRBV7-3 and J is TRBJ2-4; possible D gene TRBD2, 6 bases. The V gene lost 1 base and the J gene lost 0 bases, with 10 bases spanning the gap. This CDR3 spans 16 amino acids. Per germline, CDR1 SGHTA and CDR2 FQGTGA. The CDR3 DNA follows: TGTGCCAGCAGCTTAAGTACGGGGGTAGCCAAAAACATTCAGTACTTC. Its protein product is CASSLSTGVAKNIQYF.

The rearrangement uses TRBV18 and TRBJ1-2, with 9 positions matching TRBD1. After removal of 1 base from V and 4 bases from J, the junction contained 4 bases not matched to a gene. The CDR3 totals 15 residues. The germline gives CDR1 KGHSH, CDR2 LQKENI. DNA of the CDR3: TGTGCCAGCTCACCACGGACAGGGGACATCTATGGCTACACCTTC. The encoded protein is CASSPRTGDIYGYTF. The whole variable domain, filled in from reference TRBV18 and TRBJ1-2, reads NAGVMQNPRHLVRRRGQEARLRCSPMKGHSHVYWYRQLPEEGLKFMVYLQKENIIDESGMPKERFSAEFPKEGPSILRIQQVVRGDSAAYFCASSPRTGDIYGYTFGSGTRLTVV.